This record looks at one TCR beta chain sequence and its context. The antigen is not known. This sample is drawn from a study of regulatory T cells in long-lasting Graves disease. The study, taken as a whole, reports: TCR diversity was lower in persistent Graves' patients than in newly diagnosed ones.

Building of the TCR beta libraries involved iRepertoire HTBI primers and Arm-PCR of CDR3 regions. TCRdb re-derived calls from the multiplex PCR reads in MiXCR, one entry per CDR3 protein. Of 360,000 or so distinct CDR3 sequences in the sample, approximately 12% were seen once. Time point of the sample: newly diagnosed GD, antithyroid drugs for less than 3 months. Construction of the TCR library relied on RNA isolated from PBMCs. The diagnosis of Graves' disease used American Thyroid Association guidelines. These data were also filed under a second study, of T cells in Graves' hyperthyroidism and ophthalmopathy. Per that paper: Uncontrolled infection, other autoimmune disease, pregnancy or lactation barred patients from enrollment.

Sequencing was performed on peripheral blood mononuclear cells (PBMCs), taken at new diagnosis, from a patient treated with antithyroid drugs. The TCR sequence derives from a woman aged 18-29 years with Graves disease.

Here the CDR3 DNA reads TGTGCCAGCAGCTCAACAGGGAATCGGGAGGGCTACACCTTC. Its protein product is CASSSTGNREGYTF. V is TRBV7-9 and J is TRBJ1-2, with a weak D call TRBD1 (6 bases). The V gene lost 4 bases and the J gene lost 8 bases, with 17 bases spanning the gap. The CDR3 is made up of 14 amino acids. Germline CDR1 SEHNR, CDR2 FQNEAQ (reference sequence). The whole variable domain, remainder taken from reference TRBV7-9 and TRBJ1-2, is DTGVSQNPRHKITKRGQNVTFRCDPISEHNRLYWYRQTLGQGPEFLTYFQNEAQLEKSRLLSDRFSAERPKGSFSTLEIQRTEQGDSAMYLCASSSTGNREGYTFGSGTRLTVV.